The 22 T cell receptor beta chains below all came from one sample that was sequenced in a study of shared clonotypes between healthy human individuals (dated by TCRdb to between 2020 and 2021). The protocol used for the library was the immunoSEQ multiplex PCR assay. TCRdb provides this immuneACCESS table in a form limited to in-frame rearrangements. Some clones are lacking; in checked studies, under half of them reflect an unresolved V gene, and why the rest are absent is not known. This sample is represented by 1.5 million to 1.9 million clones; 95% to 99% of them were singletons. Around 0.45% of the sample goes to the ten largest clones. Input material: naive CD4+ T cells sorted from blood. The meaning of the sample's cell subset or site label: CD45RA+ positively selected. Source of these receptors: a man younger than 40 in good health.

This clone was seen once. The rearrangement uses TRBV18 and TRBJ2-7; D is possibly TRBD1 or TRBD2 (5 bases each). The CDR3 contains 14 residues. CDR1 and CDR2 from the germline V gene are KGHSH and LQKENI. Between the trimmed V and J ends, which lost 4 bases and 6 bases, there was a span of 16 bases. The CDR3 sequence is CASSLTGPSSEQYF. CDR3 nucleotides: TGTGCCAGCTCACTCACGGGACCCTCTAGCGAGCAGTACTTC.

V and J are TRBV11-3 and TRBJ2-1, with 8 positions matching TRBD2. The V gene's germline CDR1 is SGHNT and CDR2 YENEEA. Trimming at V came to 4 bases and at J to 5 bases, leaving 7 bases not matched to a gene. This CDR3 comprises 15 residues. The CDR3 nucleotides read TGTGCCAGCAGCTACGGGACTAGTCCAAACAATGAGCAGTTCTTC. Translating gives CASSYGTSPNNEQFF.

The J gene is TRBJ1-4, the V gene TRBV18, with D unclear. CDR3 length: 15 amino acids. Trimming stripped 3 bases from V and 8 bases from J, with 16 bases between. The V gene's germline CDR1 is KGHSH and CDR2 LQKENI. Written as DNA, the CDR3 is TGTGCCAGCTCACCCAACGGCGGGGTATCCGAAAAACTGTTTTTT. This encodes CASSPNGGVSEKLFF.

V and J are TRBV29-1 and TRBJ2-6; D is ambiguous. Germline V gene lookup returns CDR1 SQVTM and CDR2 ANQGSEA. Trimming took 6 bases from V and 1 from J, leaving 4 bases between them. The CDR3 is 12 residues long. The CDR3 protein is CSVRSGANVLTF. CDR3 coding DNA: TGCAGCGTGAGATCTGGGGCCAACGTCCTGACTTTC.

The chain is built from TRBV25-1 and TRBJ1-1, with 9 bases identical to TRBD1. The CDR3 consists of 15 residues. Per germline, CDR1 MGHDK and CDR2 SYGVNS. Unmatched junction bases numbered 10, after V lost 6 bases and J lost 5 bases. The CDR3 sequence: CASRSLTGGSTEAFF. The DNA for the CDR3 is TGTGCCAGCAGGAGCCTTACAGGGGGCTCGACTGAAGCTTTCTTT.

The CDR3 DNA follows: TGTGCCAGCAACCTTGTGCGGGCCGGGGAGCTGTTTTTT. Translating gives CASNLVRAGELFF. This chain uses TRBV11-2 with TRBJ2-2, with D maybe TRBD2 (5 bases). CDR3 size: 13 residues. CDR1 and CDR2 (germline): SGHAT, FQNNGV. Deletions cut 7 bases from V and 6 bases from J, with 12 bases between.

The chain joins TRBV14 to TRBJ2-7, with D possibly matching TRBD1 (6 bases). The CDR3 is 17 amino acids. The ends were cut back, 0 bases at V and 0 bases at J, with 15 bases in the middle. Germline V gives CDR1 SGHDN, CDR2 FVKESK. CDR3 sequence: CASSQDGPGVSSYEQYF. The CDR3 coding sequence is TGTGCCAGCAGCCAAGATGGTCCAGGGGTAAGCTCCTACGAGCAGTACTTC.

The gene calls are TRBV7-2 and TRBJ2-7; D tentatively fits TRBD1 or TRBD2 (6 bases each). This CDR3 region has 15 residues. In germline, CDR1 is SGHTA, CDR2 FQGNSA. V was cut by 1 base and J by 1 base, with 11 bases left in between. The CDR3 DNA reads TGTGCCAGCAGCTTAGGGGGGGCCCTATCCTACGAGCAGTACTTC. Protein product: CASSLGGALSYEQYF.

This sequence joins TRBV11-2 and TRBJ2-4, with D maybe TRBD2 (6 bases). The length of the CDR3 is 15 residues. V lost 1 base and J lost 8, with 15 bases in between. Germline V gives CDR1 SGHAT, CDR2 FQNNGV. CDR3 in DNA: TGTGCCAGCAGCTTAGGAGGTCGGAGGGCAGACATTCAGTACTTC. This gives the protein CASSLGGRRADIQYF.

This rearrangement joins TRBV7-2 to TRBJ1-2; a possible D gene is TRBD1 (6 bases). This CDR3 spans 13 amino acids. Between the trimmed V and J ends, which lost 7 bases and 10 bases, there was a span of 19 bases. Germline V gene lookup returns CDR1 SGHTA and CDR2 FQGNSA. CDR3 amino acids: CASIPETGDFYTF. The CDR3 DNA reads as TGTGCCAGCATCCCTGAGACAGGCGACTTCTACACCTTC. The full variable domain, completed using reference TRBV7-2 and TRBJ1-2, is GAGVSQSPSNKVTEKGKDVELRCDPISGHTALYWYRQSLGQGLEFLIYFQGNSAPDKSGLPSDRFSAERTGGSVSTLTIQRTQQEDSAVYLCASIPETGDFYTFGSGTRLTVV.

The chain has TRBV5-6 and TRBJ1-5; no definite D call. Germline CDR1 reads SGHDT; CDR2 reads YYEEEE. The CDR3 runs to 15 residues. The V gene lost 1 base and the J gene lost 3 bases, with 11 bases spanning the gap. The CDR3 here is CASSLRLGYNQPQHF. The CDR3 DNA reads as TGTGCCAGCAGCTTGCGACTTGGTTACAATCAGCCCCAGCATTTT.

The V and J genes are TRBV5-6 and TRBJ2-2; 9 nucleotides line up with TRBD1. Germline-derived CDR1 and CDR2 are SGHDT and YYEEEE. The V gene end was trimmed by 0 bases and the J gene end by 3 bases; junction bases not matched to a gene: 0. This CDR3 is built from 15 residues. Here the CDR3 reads CASSLGDRDTGELFF. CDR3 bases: TGTGCCAGCAGCTTGGGGGACAGGGACACCGGGGAGCTGTTTTTT.

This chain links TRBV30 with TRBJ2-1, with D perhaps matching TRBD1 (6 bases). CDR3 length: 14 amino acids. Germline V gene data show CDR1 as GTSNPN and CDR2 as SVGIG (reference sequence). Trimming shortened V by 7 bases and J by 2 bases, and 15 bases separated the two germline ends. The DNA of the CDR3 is TGTGCCTCAAAACCCCAGGGGACCTACAATGAGCAGTTCTTC. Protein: CASKPQGTYNEQFF.

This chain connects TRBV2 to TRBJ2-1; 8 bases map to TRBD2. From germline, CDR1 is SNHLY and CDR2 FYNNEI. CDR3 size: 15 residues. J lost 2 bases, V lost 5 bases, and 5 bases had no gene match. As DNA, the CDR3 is TGTGCCAGCAGTACTAGACTAGCGACCTACAATGAGCAGTTCTTC. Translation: CASSTRLATYNEQFF.

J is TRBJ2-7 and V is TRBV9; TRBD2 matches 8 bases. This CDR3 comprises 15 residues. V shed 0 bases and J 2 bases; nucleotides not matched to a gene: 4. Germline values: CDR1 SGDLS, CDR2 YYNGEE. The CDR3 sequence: CASSVVRGGPYEQYF. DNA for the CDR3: TGTGCCAGCAGCGTAGTGCGCGGGGGGCCCTACGAGCAGTACTTC.

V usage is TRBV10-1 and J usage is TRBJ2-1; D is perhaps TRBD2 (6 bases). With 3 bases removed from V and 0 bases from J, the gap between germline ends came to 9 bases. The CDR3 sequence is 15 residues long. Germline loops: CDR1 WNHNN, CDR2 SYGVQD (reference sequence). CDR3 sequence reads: CASSDGSGSYNEQFF. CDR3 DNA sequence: TGCGCCAGCAGTGACGGGAGTGGCTCCTACAATGAGCAGTTCTTC.

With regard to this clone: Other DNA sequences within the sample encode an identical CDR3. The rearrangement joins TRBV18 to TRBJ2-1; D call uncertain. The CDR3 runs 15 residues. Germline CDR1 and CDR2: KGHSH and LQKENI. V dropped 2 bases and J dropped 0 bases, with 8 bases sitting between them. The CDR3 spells CASSPIRSSYNEQFF. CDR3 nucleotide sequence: TGTGCCAGCTCACCAATTCGAAGCTCCTACAATGAGCAGTTCTTC.

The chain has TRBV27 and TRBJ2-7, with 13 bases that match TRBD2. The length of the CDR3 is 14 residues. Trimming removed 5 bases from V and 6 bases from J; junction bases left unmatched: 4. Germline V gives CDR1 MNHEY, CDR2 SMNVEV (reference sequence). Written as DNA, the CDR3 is TGTGCCAGCAGTGGACTAGCGGGAGATCTCGAGCAGTACTTC. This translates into CASSGLAGDLEQYF.

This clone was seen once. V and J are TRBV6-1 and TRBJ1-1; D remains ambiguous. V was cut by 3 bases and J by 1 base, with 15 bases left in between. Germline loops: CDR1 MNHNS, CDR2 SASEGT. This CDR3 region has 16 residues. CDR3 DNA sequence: TGTGCCAGCAGTGACCGGGTAGGGCCGGGGAACACTGAAGCTTTCTTT. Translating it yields CASSDRVGPGNTEAFF.

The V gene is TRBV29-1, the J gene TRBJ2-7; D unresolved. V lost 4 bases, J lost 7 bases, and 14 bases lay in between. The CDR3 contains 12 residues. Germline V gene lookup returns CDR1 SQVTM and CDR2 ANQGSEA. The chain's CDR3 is CSVGSTAGEQYF. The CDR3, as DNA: TGCAGCGTTGGCTCCACCGCTGGGGAGCAGTACTTC.

Here the CDR3 DNA reads TGTGCCACCAGCAGAGATCATGTGGTATCCACCACAGATACGCAGTATTTT. Its translation is CATSRDHVVSTTDTQYF. The gene calls are TRBV15 and TRBJ2-3, with D uncertain. Germline V gene sequence: CDR1 LNHNV, CDR2 YYDKDF (reference sequence). This CDR3 comprises 17 residues. V lost 0 bases to trimming and J lost 2 bases, with 15 bases between them.

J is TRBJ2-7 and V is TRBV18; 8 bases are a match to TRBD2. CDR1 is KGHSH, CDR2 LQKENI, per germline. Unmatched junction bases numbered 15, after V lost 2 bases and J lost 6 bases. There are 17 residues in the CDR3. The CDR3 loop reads CASSPGTATGLGFEQYF. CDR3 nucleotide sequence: TGTGCCAGCTCACCAGGAACAGCTACGGGACTAGGGTTCGAGCAGTACTTC.